A selection of T cell receptor beta chains follows, all from one sample in a study of T-cell memory formation after mild COVID-19. TCRdb reprocessed the 5' RACE reads via MiXCR and lists one record per CDR3 protein. The data contain roughly 450,000 distinct CDR3 sequences, about 20% of them singletons. Material: PBMCs or a T cell subset sorted from them (not recorded which). The origin of the receptors is an adult woman who had mild COVID-19 (a few samples of this study predate the infection). Cell type and time point are not known. The CDR3 runs from the conserved cysteine through the conserved F or W. Fields, in order: clone size, D gene, V gene, J gene, CDR3 DNA, CDR3 protein. A D gene is named only where the DNA matches it firmly. Where a row states a size, it is once, few, many or the class of an expanded clone; other rows omit it.

size: NA; D: TRBD1; V: TRBV11-2; J: TRBJ2-1; DNA: TGTGCCAGCAGCTCTAAACCGGGACAGGGGTTCAATGAGCAGTTCTTC; CDR3: CASSSKPGQGFNEQFF
size: NA; D: NA; V: TRBV4-2; J: TRBJ2-1; DNA: TGTGCCAGCAGCCAAGGGCCGCTGGAGCAGTTCTTC; CDR3: CASSQGPLEQFF
size: NA; D: NA; V: TRBV6-2/TRBV6-3; J: TRBJ2-1; DNA: TGTGCCAGCAGTTACTTTTCGATTTTCGCCTTAAGGTGGAATGAGCAGTTCTTC; CDR3: CASSYFSIFALRWNEQFF
size: NA; D: NA; V: TRBV6-1; J: TRBJ2-7; DNA: TGTGCCAGCAGTGTCACTGGGGCCCTCTCCGAGCAGTACTTC; CDR3: CASSVTGALSEQYF
size: NA; D: NA; V: TRBV7-9; J: TRBJ2-1; DNA: TGTGCCAGCAGCTTTCCTCCCTCGACGAGGCGGGTCCACAATGAGCAGTTCTTC; CDR3: CASSFPPSTRRVHNEQFF
size: NA; D: TRBD2; V: TRBV20-1; J: TRBJ2-2; DNA: TGCAGTGCTAGAGATCTCCACCAGCGGGAGCAGAACACCGGGGAGCTGTTTTTT; CDR3: CSARDLHQREQNTGELFF
size: NA; D: NA; V: TRBV27; J: TRBJ1-5; DNA: TGTGCCAGCAGTTCCCAACCCCCTCCGGTTCAGCCCCAGCATTTT; CDR3: CASSSQPPPVQPQHF
size: NA; D: NA; V: TRBV29-1; J: TRBJ1-1; DNA: TGCAGCGTACAAAGAGGGGTCGGGAACACTGAAGCTTTCTTT; CDR3: CSVQRGVGNTEAFF
size: few; D: TRBD2; V: TRBV12-3/TRBV12-4; J: TRBJ2-3; DNA: TGTGCCAGCAGGCCCGTAGCGGGGGGGCTAGGAGATACGCAGTATTTT; CDR3: CASRPVAGGLGDTQYF
size: NA; D: NA; V: TRBV23-1; J: TRBJ2-7; DNA: TGCGCCAGCAGTCAATTACCAGGGATAGGGCAGTACTTC; CDR3: CASSQLPGIGQYF
size: few; D: NA; V: TRBV29-1; J: TRBJ2-5; DNA: TGCAGCGTTGACGAATCTGGGGTCCAAGAGACCCAGTACTTC; CDR3: CSVDESGVQETQYF
size: NA; D: TRBD1; V: TRBV7-2; J: TRBJ2-7; DNA: TGTGCCACCTCAGGCAGGACAGGCCCCCTCGAGCAGTACTTC; CDR3: CATSGRTGPLEQYF
size: NA; D: TRBD2; V: TRBV9; J: TRBJ2-3; DNA: TGTGCCAGCAGCGCCCAAGGGAGTAGCGGGGGGGCCCGGCAGTATTTT; CDR3: CASSAQGSSGGARQYF
size: NA; D: TRBD1; V: TRBV7-9; J: TRBJ1-4; DNA: TGTGCCAGCAGCATCCGGACAGGGGGAGGAGAAAAACTGTTTTTT; CDR3: CASSIRTGGGEKLFF
size: NA; D: NA; V: TRBV11-2; J: TRBJ2-3; DNA: TGTGCCAGCAGCTCCTGGACCCCATTGGTAGATACGCAGTATTTT; CDR3: CASSSWTPLVDTQYF
size: few; D: NA; V: TRBV7-9; J: TRBJ2-1; DNA: TGTGCCAGCAGTTCTAGTCCCCACCTGTTCTTC; CDR3: CASSSSPHLFF
size: NA; D: NA; V: TRBV18; J: TRBJ1-3; DNA: TGTGCCAGCTCACCACTACCGGACAGCTCTGGAAACACCATATATTTT; CDR3: CASSPLPDSSGNTIYF
size: many; D: NA; V: TRBV5-1; J: TRBJ2-7; DNA: TGCGCCAGCAGCTTATCGGGCGGGGCAGGCGAGCAGTACTTC; CDR3: CASSLSGGAGEQYF
size: medium-sized; D: NA; V: TRBV2; J: TRBJ1-5; DNA: TGTGCCAGCACTAGAGGACAGAATAGCAATCAGCCCCAGCATTTT; CDR3: CASTRGQNSNQPQHF
size: few; D: NA; V: TRBV20-1; J: TRBJ2-3; DNA: TGCAGTGCTAGAGACCCGTCGAGGTCCACAGATACGCAGTATTTT; CDR3: CSARDPSRSTDTQYF
size: many; D: TRBD2; V: TRBV20-1; J: TRBJ2-3; DNA: TGCAGTGCTAGAGATGGGCGGGAGAGAATAATTACTAGCACAGATACGCAGTATTTT; CDR3: CSARDGRERIITSTDTQYF
size: NA; D: NA; V: TRBV20-1; J: TRBJ1-1; DNA: TGCAGTGCTAGAGATCTGGGGCGTCCGGCAGCGGCGAACACTGAAGCTTTCTTT; CDR3: CSARDLGRPAAANTEAFF
size: many; D: TRBD2; V: TRBV20-1; J: TRBJ2-1; DNA: TGCAGTGCTAGAGATGCTAGCGGGAGGGCGAATGAGCAGTTCTTC; CDR3: CSARDASGRANEQFF
size: NA; D: NA; V: TRBV20-1; J: TRBJ2-7; DNA: TGCAGTGCTAGATTCCGGGCAGGGCCCTACGAGCAGTACTTC; CDR3: CSARFRAGPYEQYF
size: few; D: TRBD2; V: TRBV6-6; J: TRBJ2-1; DNA: TGTGCCAGCAGTTACTCTCCTGCTAGCGGGTTATTTAATGAGCAGTTCTTC; CDR3: CASSYSPASGLFNEQFF
size: many; D: TRBD1; V: TRBV5-6; J: TRBJ2-7; DNA: TGTGCCAGCAGCTTGAGGCCGACAGGGACCTTCGGGCAGTACTTC; CDR3: CASSLRPTGTFGQYF
size: many; D: NA; V: TRBV5-6; J: TRBJ2-3; DNA: TGTGCCAGCAGCTTGAGAGATACGCAGTATTTT; CDR3: CASSLRDTQYF
size: NA; D: NA; V: TRBV7-9; J: TRBJ2-1; DNA: TGTGCCAGCAGCTTAGCCCCCGTGAAGGCAAACAATGAGCAGTTCTTC; CDR3: CASSLAPVKANNEQFF
size: few; D: NA; V: TRBV7-9; J: TRBJ2-1; DNA: TGTGCCAGCAGCTTACAAGGGCATGAGCAGTTCTTC; CDR3: CASSLQGHEQFF
size: NA; D: TRBD1; V: TRBV4-2; J: TRBJ1-2; DNA: TGTGCCAGCAGCGACCGGGACAGGGTCGATGGCTACACCTTC; CDR3: CASSDRDRVDGYTF
size: NA; D: TRBD2; V: TRBV11-2; J: TRBJ2-1; DNA: TGTGCCAGCAGCTTAGGGGTTACTAGCGAATACAATGAGCAGTTCTTC; CDR3: CASSLGVTSEYNEQFF
size: NA; D: TRBD1; V: TRBV29-1; J: TRBJ2-7; DNA: TGCAGCGTTGAAGCCGGACAGGGAATCTTCGAGCAGTACTTC; CDR3: CSVEAGQGIFEQYF
size: NA; D: NA; V: TRBV20-1; J: TRBJ1-4; DNA: TGCAGTGCGACCGTCGACCGGGCCCGACGTGAAAAACTGTTTTTT; CDR3: CSATVDRARREKLFF
size: NA; D: TRBD2; V: TRBV20-1; J: TRBJ2-2; DNA: TGCAGTGCCCGTCCTAGCGGAAAAAACACCGGGGAGCTGTTTTTT; CDR3: CSARPSGKNTGELFF
size: few; D: TRBD2; V: TRBV6-2/TRBV6-3; J: TRBJ2-3; DNA: TGTGCCAGCCGTTACAGCGGGGGCGGCACAGATACGCAGTATTTT; CDR3: CASRYSGGGTDTQYF
size: many; D: NA; V: TRBV3-1; J: TRBJ2-5; DNA: TGTGCCAGCAGCCCCCCAGGGGTGCCTCAGTACTTC; CDR3: CASSPPGVPQYF
size: NA; D: TRBD2; V: TRBV20-1; J: TRBJ2-7; DNA: TGCAGTGCAGCCCCCGGGACTAGCGGCTACGAGCAGTACTTC; CDR3: CSAAPGTSGYEQYF
size: NA; D: NA; V: TRBV5-6; J: TRBJ2-3; DNA: TGTGCCAGCAGCTCGTCGATGGATACGCAGTATTTT; CDR3: CASSSSMDTQYF
size: NA; D: NA; V: TRBV6-5; J: TRBJ2-5; DNA: TGTGCCAGCAGTCTACTGTACCAAGAGACCCAGTACTTC; CDR3: CASSLLYQETQYF
size: few; D: TRBD1; V: TRBV12-3/TRBV12-4; J: TRBJ2-5; DNA: TGTGCCAGCAGCGAAGACAGGGTAGGGCAAGAGACCCAGTACTTC; CDR3: CASSEDRVGQETQYF
size: NA; D: NA; V: TRBV6-2/TRBV6-3; J: TRBJ2-7; DNA: TGTGCCAGCAATTTGGGGTTCTCCTACGAGCAGTACTTC; CDR3: CASNLGFSYEQYF
size: few; D: NA; V: TRBV20-1; J: TRBJ1-5; DNA: TGCAGTGCCCGAACAGGCGGATATAGCAATCAGCCCCAGCATTTT; CDR3: CSARTGGYSNQPQHF
size: few; D: NA; V: TRBV12-5; J: TRBJ1-1; DNA: TGTGCTAGTGGTTTGGTAACAAACACTGAAGCTTTCTTT; CDR3: CASGLVTNTEAFF
size: NA; D: NA; V: TRBV20-1; J: TRBJ2-5; DNA: TGCAGTGCTAGAGTAGGGGCAGAGACCCAGTACTTC; CDR3: CSARVGAETQYF
size: NA; D: NA; V: TRBV4-1; J: TRBJ2-7; DNA: TGCGCCAGCAGTTACGACAGTAACTTTCCCTACGAGCAGTACTTC; CDR3: CASSYDSNFPYEQYF
size: NA; D: NA; V: TRBV25-1; J: TRBJ1-1; DNA: TGTGACAGCAGTGAAACAGGGAGGAACACTGAAGCTTTCTTT; CDR3: CDSSETGRNTEAFF
size: NA; D: TRBD2; V: TRBV6-1; J: TRBJ2-5; DNA: TGTGCCAGCAGCCTATCCTGGGGGGGAGAGACCCAGTACTTC; CDR3: CASSLSWGGETQYF
size: NA; D: NA; V: TRBV19; J: TRBJ2-1; DNA: TGTGCCAGTAGTTGGCTAGGGGAGTATGAGCAGTTCTTC; CDR3: CASSWLGEYEQFF
size: NA; D: TRBD2; V: TRBV7-9; J: TRBJ2-1; DNA: TGTGCCAGCAGCTTAGGTCCTAGCGGGGTCGTAGATGAGCAGTTCTTC; CDR3: CASSLGPSGVVDEQFF
size: NA; D: TRBD2; V: TRBV15; J: TRBJ2-7; DNA: TGTGCCACCAGCGAATTACTAGCGGGATCCTACGAGCAGTACTTC; CDR3: CATSELLAGSYEQYF
size: NA; D: TRBD1; V: TRBV5-6; J: TRBJ2-7; DNA: TGTGCCAGCGGCACAGGGGGCTCCTACGAGCAGTACTTC; CDR3: CASGTGGSYEQYF
size: NA; D: NA; V: TRBV12-3/TRBV12-4; J: TRBJ2-3; DNA: TGTGCCAGCAGGCTTCAACTAGGCACAGATACGCAGTATTTT; CDR3: CASRLQLGTDTQYF
size: NA; D: TRBD1; V: TRBV7-6; J: TRBJ2-1; DNA: TGTGCCAGCAGCCGCCCCGGGACAGCGCGTAATGAGCAGTTCTTC; CDR3: CASSRPGTARNEQFF
size: few; D: TRBD2; V: TRBV3-1; J: TRBJ2-7; DNA: TGTGCCAGCAGCACCCGACTAGCGGGGTCCTACGAGCAGTACTTC; CDR3: CASSTRLAGSYEQYF